The rows below give T cell receptor beta chains drawn from one sample of a study of T cells in Graves' hyperthyroidism and ophthalmopathy. MiXCR, applied by TCRdb to the multiplex PCR reads, yields one record per CDR3 protein. The repertoire holds under 350,000 distinct CDR3 sequences, with 21% as singletons. What was sequenced was blood. These receptors all come from a woman in her fifties or sixties with Graves' hyperthyroidism. Each CDR3 is given with its conserved first and last residue. A D gene is named only where the DNA matches it firmly. Size is omitted from some rows. Given values are once, few, many or a class for expanded clones.

D	J	V	size	CDR3	DNA
NA	TRBJ2-7	TRBV2	many	CASGPFYEQYF	TGTGCCAGCGGACCTTTTTACGAGCAGTACTTC
NA	TRBJ1-5	TRBV7-2	many	CASSPTLQGVPQHF	TGTGCCAGCAGCCCCACCCTACAGGGCGTGCCCCAGCATTTT
TRBD1	TRBJ1-1	TRBV30	few	CARETGVRTEAFF	TGTGCCCGGGAAACAGGGGTAAGGACTGAAGCTTTCTTT
TRBD2	TRBJ2-3	TRBV6-5	NA	CASSYRLAGGTSTDTQYF	TGTGCCAGCAGTTACAGGCTAGCGGGGGGAACTAGCACAGATACGCAGTATTTT
TRBD2	TRBJ2-3	TRBV10-3	many	CAISELAGARTDTQYF	TGTGCCATCAGTGAGTTAGCGGGGGCCCGCACAGATACGCAGTATTTT
NA	TRBJ2-5	TRBV5-1	few	CASSQGTIQETQYF	TGCGCCAGCAGCCAGGGGACTATACAAGAGACCCAGTACTTC
NA	TRBJ2-2	TRBV3-1	many	CASSPPLPRTNTGELFF	TGTGCCAGCAGCCCGCCCTTGCCTAGGACGAACACCGGGGAGCTGTTTTTT
TRBD1	TRBJ2-6	TRBV2	NA	CASSVRDRSGVLTF	TGTGCCAGCAGTGTCCGGGACAGGTCCGGCGTCCTGACTTTC
TRBD1	TRBJ2-7	TRBV2	NA	CASSDRQGVDEQYF	TGTGCCAGCAGTGACCGTCAGGGGGTCGACGAGCAGTACTTC
NA	TRBJ2-7	TRBV7-2	few	CASSRAPTGHEQYF	TGTGCCAGCAGCAGGGCTCCGACGGGCCACGAGCAGTACTTC
NA	TRBJ2-1	TRBV9	NA	CASSVEVGEAEQFF	TGTGCCAGCAGCGTAGAGGTGGGGGAGGCTGAGCAGTTCTTC
TRBD1	TRBJ2-1	TRBV6-1	few	CASTGQLYNEQFF	TGTGCCAGCACGGGACAGCTTTACAATGAGCAGTTCTTC
TRBD2	TRBJ2-5	TRBV7-2	NA	CASSLVGTSGRIREAQYF	TGTGCCAGCAGCTTAGTCGGGACTAGCGGGAGGATAAGAGAGGCCCAGTACTTC
NA	TRBJ2-2	TRBV10-3	NA	CAISERTTTTGELFF	TGTGCCATCAGTGAGAGGACTACCACCACGGGGGAGCTGTTTTTT
TRBD1	TRBJ1-2	TRBV28	few	CASRPTGTGNYGYTF	TGTGCCAGCAGACCTACCGGGACAGGGAACTATGGCTACACCTTC
NA	TRBJ2-7	TRBV3-1	many	CASSQGQALYEQYF	TGTGCCAGCAGCCAAGGACAGGCTCTCTACGAGCAGTACTTC
NA	TRBJ1-5	TRBV20-1	few	CSAQRVQSSNQPQHF	TGCAGTGCCCAGAGGGTCCAGTCTAGCAATCAGCCCCAGCATTTT
TRBD1	TRBJ1-1	TRBV4-1	NA	CASSYRQGQTEAFF	TGCGCCAGCAGCTACCGACAGGGGCAGACTGAAGCTTTCTTT
TRBD2	TRBJ2-5	TRBV4-1	many	CASSQLGLAGGQETQYF	TGCGCCAGCAGCCAACTTGGACTAGCGGGGGGGCAGGAGACCCAGTACTTC
NA	TRBJ1-2	TRBV3-1	many	CASTQRGANYGYTF	TGTGCCAGCACCCAGCGGGGGGCTAACTATGGCTACACCTTC
NA	TRBJ2-7	TRBV30	few	CAWSQRPPYEQYF	TGTGCCTGGAGCCAGAGGCCCCCATACGAGCAGTACTTC
TRBD1	TRBJ1-5	TRBV30	NA	CAWGQGFNQPQHF	TGTGCCTGGGGACAGGGGTTCAATCAGCCCCAGCATTTT
NA	TRBJ1-5	TRBV6-1	many	CASSFGNLDQPQHF	TGTGCCAGCAGCTTTGGGAATTTGGATCAGCCCCAGCATTTT
TRBD2	TRBJ2-2	TRBV5-8	many	CASSSSGRNTGELFF	TGTGCCAGCAGCAGTAGCGGGAGGAACACCGGGGAGCTGTTTTTT
NA	TRBJ2-1	TRBV6-2/TRBV6-3	many	CASSSLLLREQFF	TGTGCCAGCAGTTCCCTCCTTTTGCGCGAGCAGTTCTTC
NA	TRBJ2-3	TRBV10-1	few	CARGTDTQYF	TGCGCCAGGGGCACAGATACGCAGTATTTT
NA	TRBJ2-5	TRBV28	few	CAGALRGGETQYF	TGTGCCGGCGCGTTAAGGGGGGGAGAGACCCAGTACTTC
NA	TRBJ1-2	TRBV28	few	CASSLPRDRNYGYTF	TGTGCCAGCAGTTTACCTAGGGACCGTAACTATGGCTACACCTTC
TRBD1	TRBJ1-1	TRBV28	many	CASESGGTEAFF	TGTGCCAGCGAATCAGGGGGCACTGAAGCTTTCTTT
NA	TRBJ2-3	TRBV7-2	many	CASSLLAAAGTTDTQYF	TGTGCCAGCAGCTTACTTGCGGCGGCGGGTACCACAGATACGCAGTATTTT
TRBD1	TRBJ2-3	TRBV20-1	many	CSAPDRAPDTQYF	TGCAGTGCTCCGGACAGGGCCCCAGATACGCAGTATTTT
TRBD1	TRBJ2-7	TRBV5-1	many	CASSLGQGIYEQYF	TGCGCCAGCAGCTTGGGACAGGGGATCTACGAGCAGTACTTC
NA	TRBJ2-1	TRBV29-1	many	CSVEEVQGPLNEQFF	TGCAGCGTTGAGGAGGTGCAGGGCCCCCTCAATGAGCAGTTCTTC
NA	TRBJ2-7	TRBV28	NA	CASWRPGGYEQYF	TGTGCCAGCTGGCGCCCAGGGGGGTACGAGCAGTACTTC
NA	TRBJ1-1	TRBV6-1	once	CASSAPTWNTEAFF	TGTGCCAGCAGTGCGCCCACATGGAACACTGAAGCTTTCTTT
NA	TRBJ2-2	TRBV6-8	many	CASSASGSGGELFF	TGTGCCAGCAGTGCCTCGGGGTCGGGCGGGGAGCTGTTTTTT
NA	TRBJ2-2	TRBV5-1	few	CASSDPTETGELFF	TGCGCCAGCAGCGACCCGACGGAGACCGGGGAGCTGTTTTTT